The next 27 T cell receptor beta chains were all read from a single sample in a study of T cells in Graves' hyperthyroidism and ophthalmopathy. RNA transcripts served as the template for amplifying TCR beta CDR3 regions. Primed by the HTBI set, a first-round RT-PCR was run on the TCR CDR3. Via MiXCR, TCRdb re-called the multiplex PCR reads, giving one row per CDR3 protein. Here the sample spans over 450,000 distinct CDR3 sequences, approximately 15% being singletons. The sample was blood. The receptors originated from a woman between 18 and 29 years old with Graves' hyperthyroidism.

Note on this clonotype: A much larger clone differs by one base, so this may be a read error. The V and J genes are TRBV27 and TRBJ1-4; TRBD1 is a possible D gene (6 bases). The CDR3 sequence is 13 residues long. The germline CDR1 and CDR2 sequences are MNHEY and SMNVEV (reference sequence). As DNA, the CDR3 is TGTGCCAGTCCGGACAGATCTAATGGAAAACTGTTTTTT. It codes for CASPDRSNGKLFF.

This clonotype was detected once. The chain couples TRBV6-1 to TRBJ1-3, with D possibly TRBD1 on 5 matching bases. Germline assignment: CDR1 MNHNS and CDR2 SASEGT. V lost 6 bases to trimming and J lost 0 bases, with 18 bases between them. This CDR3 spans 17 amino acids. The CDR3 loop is CASRDHAWGPSGNTIYF. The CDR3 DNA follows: TGTGCCAGCAGGGATCACGCATGGGGCCCCTCTGGAAACACCATATATTTT.

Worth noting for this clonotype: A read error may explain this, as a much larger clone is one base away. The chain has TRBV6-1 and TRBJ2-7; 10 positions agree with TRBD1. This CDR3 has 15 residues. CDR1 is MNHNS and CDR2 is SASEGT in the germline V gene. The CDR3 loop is CASGDRGRVSYEQYF. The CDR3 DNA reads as TGTGCCAGCGGTGACAGGGGGCGCGTTTCCTACGAGCAGTACTTC.

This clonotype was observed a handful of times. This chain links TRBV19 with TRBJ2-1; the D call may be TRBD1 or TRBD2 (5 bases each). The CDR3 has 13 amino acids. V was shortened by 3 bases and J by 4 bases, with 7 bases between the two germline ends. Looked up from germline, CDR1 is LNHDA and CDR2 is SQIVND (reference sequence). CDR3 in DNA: TGTGCCAGTAGTATTGGGGGATACAATGAGCAGTTCTTC. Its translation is CASSIGGYNEQFF.

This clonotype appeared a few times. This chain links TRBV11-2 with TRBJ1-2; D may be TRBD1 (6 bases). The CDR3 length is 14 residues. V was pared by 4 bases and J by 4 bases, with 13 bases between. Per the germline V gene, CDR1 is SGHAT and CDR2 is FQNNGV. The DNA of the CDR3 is TGTGCCAGCAGCTCTTACAGGGAGGGCTATGGCTACACCTTC. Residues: CASSSYREGYGYTF.

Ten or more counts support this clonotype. CDR3 sequence: CASSQTGLAGSSYNEQFF. CDR3 sequence (DNA): TGTGCCAGCAGCCAAACGGGACTAGCGGGGAGCTCCTACAATGAGCAGTTCTTC. The gene calls are TRBV7-8 and TRBJ2-1; 13 positions match TRBD2. CDR3 length: 18 residues. Germline V gene lookup returns CDR1 SGHVS and CDR2 FQNEAQ. V lost 5 bases and J lost 0; bases outside the gene matches: 7. The full variable domain, rest sourced from reference TRBV7-8 and TRBJ2-1, is GAGVSQSPRYKVAKRGQDVALRCDPISGHVSLFWYQQALGQGPEFLTYFQNEAQLDKSGLPSDRFFAERPEGSVSTLKIQRTQQEDSAVYLCASSQTGLAGSSYNEQFFGPGTRLTVL.

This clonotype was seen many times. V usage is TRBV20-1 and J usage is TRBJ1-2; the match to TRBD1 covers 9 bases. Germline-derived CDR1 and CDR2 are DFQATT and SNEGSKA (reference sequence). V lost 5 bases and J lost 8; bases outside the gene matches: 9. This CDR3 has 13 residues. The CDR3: CSAGRQGGGGYTF. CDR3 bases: TGCAGTGCTGGCCGACAGGGGGGGGGAGGCTACACCTTC.

CDR3 bases: TGTGCCAGCAGTTCCGGGACTAGCGGGCTCGGGCAGTACTTC. It codes for CASSSGTSGLGQYF. This chain links TRBV2 with TRBJ2-7; 12 nucleotides line up with TRBD2. The CDR3 has 14 residues. With V trimmed by 5 bases and J by 9 bases, 8 bases remained unmatched. Germline lookup yields CDR1 SNHLY and CDR2 FYNNEI.

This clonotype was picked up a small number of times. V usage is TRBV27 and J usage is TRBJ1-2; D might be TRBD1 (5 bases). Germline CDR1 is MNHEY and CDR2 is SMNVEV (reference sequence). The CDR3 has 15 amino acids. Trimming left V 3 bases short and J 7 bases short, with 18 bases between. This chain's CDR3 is CASSLGPGNWCGYTF. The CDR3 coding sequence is TGTGCCAGCAGTTTGGGGCCGGGGAACTGGTGTGGCTACACCTTC.

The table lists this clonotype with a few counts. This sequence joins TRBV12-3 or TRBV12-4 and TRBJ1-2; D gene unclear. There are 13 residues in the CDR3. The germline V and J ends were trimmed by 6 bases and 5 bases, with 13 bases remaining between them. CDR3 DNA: TGTGCCAGCAGCCCCGGGGAGACTTATGGCTACACCTTC. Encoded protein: CASSPGETYGYTF.

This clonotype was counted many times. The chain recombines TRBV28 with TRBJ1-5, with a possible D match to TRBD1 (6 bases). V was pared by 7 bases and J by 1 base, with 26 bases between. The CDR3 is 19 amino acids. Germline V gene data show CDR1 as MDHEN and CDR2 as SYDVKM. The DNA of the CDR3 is TGTGCCAGCAACCAACCTTGGACAGTAGGGCATATAAGCAATCAGCCCCAGCATTTT. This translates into CASNQPWTVGHISNQPQHF.

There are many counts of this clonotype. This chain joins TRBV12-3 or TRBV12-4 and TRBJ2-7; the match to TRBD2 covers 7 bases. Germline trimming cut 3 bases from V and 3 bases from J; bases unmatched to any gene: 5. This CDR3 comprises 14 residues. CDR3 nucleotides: TGTGCCAGCAGTTTGACGGGAGGTGACTACGAGCAGTACTTC. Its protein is CASSLTGGDYEQYF.

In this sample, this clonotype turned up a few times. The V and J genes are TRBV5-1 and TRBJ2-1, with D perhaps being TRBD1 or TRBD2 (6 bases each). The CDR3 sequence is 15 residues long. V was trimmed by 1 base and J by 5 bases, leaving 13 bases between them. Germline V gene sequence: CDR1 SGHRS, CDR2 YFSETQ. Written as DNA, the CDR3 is TGCGCCAGCAGCTTGACGGGGGCCGAAAACAATGAGCAGTTCTTC. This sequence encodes CASSLTGAENNEQFF.

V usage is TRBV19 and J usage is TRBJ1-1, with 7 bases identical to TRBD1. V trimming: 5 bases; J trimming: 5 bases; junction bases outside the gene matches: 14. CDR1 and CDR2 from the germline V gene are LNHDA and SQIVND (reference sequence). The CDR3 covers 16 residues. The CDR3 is CASSWNTGDRRTEAFF. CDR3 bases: TGTGCCAGTAGTTGGAACACAGGGGACCGAAGAACTGAAGCTTTCTTT.

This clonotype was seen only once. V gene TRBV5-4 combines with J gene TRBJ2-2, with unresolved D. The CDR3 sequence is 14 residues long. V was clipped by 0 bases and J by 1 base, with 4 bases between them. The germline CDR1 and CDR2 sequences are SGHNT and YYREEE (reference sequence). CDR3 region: CASSLELNTGELFF. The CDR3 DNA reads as TGTGCCAGCAGCTTGGAGCTGAACACCGGGGAGCTGTTTTTT.

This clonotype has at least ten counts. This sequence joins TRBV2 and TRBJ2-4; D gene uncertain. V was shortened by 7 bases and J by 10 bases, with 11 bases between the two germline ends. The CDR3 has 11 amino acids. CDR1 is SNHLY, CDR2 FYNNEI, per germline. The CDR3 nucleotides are TGTGCCAGCAAAAACTCACTAATTCAGTACTTC. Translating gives CASKNSLIQYF. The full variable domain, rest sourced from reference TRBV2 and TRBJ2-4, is EPEVTQTPSHQVTQMGQEVILRCVPISNHLYFYWYRQILGQKVEFLVSFYNNEISEKSEIFDDQFSVERPDGSNFTLKIRSTKLEDSAMYFCASKNSLIQYFGAGTRLSVL.

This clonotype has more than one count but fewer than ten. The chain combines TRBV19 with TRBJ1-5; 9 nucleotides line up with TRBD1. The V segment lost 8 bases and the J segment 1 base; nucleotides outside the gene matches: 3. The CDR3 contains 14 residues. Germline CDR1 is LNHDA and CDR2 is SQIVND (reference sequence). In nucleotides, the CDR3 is TGTGCCAGTCACAGGGGGCCCAGCAATCAGCCCCAGCATTTT. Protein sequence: CASHRGPSNQPQHF.

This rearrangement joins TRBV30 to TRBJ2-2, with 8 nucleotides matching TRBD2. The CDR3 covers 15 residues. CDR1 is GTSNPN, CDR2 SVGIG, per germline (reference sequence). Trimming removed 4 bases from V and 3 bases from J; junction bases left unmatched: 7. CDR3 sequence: CAWTSGSGYTGELFF. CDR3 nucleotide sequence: TGTGCCTGGACAAGCGGGAGTGGTTACACCGGGGAGCTGTTTTTT.

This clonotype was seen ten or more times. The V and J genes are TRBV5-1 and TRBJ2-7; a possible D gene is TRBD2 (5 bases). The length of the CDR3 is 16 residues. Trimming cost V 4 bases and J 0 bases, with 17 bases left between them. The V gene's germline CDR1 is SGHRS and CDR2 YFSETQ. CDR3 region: CASSPRRTVSSYEQYF. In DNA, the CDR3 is TGCGCCAGCAGCCCAAGGAGGACTGTTAGCTCCTACGAGCAGTACTTC.

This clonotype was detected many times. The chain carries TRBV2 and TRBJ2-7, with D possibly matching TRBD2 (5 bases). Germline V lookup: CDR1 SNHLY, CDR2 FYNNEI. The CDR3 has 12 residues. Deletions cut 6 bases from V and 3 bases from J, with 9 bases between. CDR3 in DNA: TGTGCCAGCAGGCCGGGGTTCTACGAGCAGTACGTC. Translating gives CASRPGFYEQYV.

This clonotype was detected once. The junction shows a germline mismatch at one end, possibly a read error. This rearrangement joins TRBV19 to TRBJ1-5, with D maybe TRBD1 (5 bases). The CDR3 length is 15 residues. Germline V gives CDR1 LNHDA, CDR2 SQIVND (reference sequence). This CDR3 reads CASSPNSGKNRPQHF. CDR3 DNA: TGTGCCAGTAGTCCTAACTCAGGGAAGAATCGGCCCCAGCATTTT. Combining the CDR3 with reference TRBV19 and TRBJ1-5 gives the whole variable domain DGGITQSPKYLFRKEGQNVTLSCEQNLNHDAMYWYRQDPGQGLRLIYYSQIVNDFQKGDIAEGYSVSREKKESFPLTVTSAQKNPTAFYLCASSPNSGKNRPQHFGDGTRLSIL.

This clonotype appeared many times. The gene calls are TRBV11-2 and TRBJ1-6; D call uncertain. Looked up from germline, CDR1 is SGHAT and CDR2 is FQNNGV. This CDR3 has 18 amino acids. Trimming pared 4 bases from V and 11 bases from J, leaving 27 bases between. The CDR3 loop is CASSSPRAPTDRGPPLHF. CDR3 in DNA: TGTGCCAGCAGCTCCCCACGGGCCCCAACCGACCGGGGTCCACCCCTCCACTTT.

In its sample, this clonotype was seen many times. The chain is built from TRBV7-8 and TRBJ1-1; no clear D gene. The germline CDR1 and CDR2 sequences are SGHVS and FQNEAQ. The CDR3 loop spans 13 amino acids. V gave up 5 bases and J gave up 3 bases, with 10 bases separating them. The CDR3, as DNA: TGTGCCAGCAGCCCGACGGTAGACACTGAAGCTTTCTTT. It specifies CASSPTVDTEAFF.

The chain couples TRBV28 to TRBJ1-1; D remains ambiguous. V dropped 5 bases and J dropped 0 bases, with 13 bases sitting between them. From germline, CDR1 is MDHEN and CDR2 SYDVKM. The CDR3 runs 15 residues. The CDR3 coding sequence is TGTGCCAGCAGTCCCCAAGGGAAAATGAACACTGAAGCTTTCTTT. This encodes CASSPQGKMNTEAFF. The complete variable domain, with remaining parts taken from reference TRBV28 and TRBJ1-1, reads DVKVTQSSRYLVKRTGEKVFLECVQDMDHENMFWYRQDPGLGLRLIYFSYDVKMKEKGDIPEGYSVSREKKERFSLILESASTNQTSMYLCASSPQGKMNTEAFFGQGTRLTVV.

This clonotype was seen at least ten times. Written as DNA, the CDR3 is TGCAGCGTTGAAGTGGGGACAGAAACCTATGGCTACACCTTC. It translates to CSVEVGTETYGYTF. The chain joins TRBV29-1 to TRBJ1-2, with 7 positions matching TRBD1. The CDR3 runs to 14 residues. V shed 1 base, J shed 4 bases, and the junction held 6 bases outside the gene matches. Per germline, CDR1 SQVTM and CDR2 ANQGSEA.

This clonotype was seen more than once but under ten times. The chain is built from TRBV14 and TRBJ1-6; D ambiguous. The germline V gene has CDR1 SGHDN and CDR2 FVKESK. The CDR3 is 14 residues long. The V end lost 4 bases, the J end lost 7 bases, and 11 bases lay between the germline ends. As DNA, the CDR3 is TGTGCCAGCAGCCGAGGACTATTAAATTCACCCCTCCACTTT. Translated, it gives CASSRGLLNSPLHF. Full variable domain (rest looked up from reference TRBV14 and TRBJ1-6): EAGVTQFPSHSVIEKGQTVTLRCDPISGHDNLYWYRRVMGKEIKFLLHFVKESKQDESGMPNNRFLAERTGGTYSTLKVQPAELEDSGVYFCASSRGLLNSPLHFGNGTRLTVT.

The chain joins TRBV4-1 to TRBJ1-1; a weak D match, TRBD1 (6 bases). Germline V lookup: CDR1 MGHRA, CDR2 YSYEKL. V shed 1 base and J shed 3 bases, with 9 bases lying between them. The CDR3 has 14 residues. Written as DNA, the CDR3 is TGCGCCAGCAGCCAAGCTTACAGGGACACTGAAGCTTTCTTT. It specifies CASSQAYRDTEAFF.